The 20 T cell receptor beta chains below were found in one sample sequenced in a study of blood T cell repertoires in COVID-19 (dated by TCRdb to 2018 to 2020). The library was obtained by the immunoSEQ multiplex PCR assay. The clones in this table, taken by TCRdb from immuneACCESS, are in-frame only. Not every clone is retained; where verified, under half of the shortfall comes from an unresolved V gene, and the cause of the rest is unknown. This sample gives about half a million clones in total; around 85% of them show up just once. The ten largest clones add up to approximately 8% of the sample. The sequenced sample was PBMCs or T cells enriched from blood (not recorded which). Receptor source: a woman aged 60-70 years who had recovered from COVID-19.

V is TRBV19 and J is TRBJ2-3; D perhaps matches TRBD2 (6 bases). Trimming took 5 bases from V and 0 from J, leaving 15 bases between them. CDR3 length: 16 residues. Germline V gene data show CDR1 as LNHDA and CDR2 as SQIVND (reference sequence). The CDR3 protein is CASSFRIAASTDTQYF. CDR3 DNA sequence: TGTGCCAGTAGTTTCCGTATAGCGGCTAGCACAGATACGCAGTATTTT.

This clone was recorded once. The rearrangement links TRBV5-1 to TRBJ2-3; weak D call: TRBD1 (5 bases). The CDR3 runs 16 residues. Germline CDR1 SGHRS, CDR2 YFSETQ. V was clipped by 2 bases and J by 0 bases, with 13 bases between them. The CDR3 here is CASSLSPTASTDTQYF. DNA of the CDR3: TGCGCCAGCAGCTTAAGTCCGACAGCTAGCACAGATACGCAGTATTTT.

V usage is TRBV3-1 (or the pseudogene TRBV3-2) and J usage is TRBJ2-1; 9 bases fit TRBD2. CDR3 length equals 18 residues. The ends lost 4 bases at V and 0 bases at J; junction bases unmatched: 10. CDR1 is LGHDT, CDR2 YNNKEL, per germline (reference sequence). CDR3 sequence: CASSRDRLAGLSYNEQFF. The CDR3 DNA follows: TGTGCCAGCAGCCGGGACCGTCTAGCGGGGCTCTCCTACAATGAGCAGTTCTTC.

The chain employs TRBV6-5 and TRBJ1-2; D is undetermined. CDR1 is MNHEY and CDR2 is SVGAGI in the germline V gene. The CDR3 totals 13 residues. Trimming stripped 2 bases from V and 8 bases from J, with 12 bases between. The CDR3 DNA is TGTGCCAGCAGTTACGATCGGGTATCGGGCTACACCTTC. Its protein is CASSYDRVSGYTF.

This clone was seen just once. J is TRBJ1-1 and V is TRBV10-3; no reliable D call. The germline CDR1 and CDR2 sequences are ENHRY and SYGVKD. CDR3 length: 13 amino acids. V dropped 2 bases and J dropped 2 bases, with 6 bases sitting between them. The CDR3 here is CAISEGLNTEAFF. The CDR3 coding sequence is TGTGCCATCAGTGAGGGGCTAAACACTGAAGCTTTCTTT.

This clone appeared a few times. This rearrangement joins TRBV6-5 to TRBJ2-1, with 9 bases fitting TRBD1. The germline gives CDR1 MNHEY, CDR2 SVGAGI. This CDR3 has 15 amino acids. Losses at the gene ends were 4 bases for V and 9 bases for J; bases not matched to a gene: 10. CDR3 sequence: CASSSGGTGSVEQFF. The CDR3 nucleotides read TGTGCCAGCAGTTCCGGGGGGACAGGGAGCGTTGAGCAGTTCTTC.

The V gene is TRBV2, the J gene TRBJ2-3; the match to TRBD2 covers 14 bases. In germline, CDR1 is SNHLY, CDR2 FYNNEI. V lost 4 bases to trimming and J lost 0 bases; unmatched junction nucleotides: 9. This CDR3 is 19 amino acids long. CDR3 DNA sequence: TGTGCCAGCAGTGCGATGGGGGGACTAGCGGGGGCCAGCACAGATACGCAGTATTTT. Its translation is CASSAMGGLAGASTDTQYF.

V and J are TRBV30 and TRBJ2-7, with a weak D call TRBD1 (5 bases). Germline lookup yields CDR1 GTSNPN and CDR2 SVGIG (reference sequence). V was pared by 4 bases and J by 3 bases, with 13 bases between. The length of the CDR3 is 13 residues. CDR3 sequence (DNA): TGTGCCTGGACAGGGTGGTGGGTCTACGAGCAGTACGTC. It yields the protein CAWTGWWVYEQYV.

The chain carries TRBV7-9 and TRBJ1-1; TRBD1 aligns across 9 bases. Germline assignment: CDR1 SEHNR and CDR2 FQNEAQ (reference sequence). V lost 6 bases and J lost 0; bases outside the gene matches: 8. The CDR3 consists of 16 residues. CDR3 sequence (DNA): TGTGCCAGCAGTCCTCACAGGGGGCTTATGAACACTGAAGCTTTCTTT. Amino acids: CASSPHRGLMNTEAFF.

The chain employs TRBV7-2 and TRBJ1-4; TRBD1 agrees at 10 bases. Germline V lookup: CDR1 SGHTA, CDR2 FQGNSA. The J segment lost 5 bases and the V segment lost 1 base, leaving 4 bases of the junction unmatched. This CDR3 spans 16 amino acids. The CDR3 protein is CASSLGDRGANEKLFF. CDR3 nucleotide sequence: TGTGCCAGCAGCTTAGGGGACAGGGGAGCGAATGAAAAACTGTTTTTT.

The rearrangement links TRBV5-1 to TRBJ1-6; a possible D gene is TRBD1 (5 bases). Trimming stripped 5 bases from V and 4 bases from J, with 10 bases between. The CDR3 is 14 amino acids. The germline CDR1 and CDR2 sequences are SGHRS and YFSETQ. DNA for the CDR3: TGCGCCAGCAGGGTGACAGATTATAATTCACCCCTCCACTTT. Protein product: CASRVTDYNSPLHF.

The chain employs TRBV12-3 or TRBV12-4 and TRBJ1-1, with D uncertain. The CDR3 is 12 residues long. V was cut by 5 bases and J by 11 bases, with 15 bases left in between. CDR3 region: CASSIRNIPAFF. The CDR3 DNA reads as TGTGCCAGCAGTATCAGGAACATACCCGCTTTCTTT.

CDR3 nucleotide sequence: TGTGCCAGCAGCTTAGAGCAGGGGCTGGGCTACACCTTC. It translates to CASSLEQGLGYTF. The J gene is TRBJ1-2, the V gene TRBV7-9, with a possible D match to TRBD1 (6 bases). CDR1 is SEHNR, CDR2 FQNEAQ, per germline (reference sequence). The V and J ends lost 1 base and 8 bases respectively, with 11 bases between them. This CDR3 region has 13 residues.

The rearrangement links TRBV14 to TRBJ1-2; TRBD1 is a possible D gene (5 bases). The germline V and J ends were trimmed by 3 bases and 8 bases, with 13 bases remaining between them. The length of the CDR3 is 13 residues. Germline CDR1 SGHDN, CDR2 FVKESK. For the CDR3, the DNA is TGTGCCAGCAGCCAGCGGGGCGCCGGGGGCTACACCTTC. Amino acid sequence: CASSQRGAGGYTF. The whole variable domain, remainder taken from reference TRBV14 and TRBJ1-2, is EAGVTQFPSHSVIEKGQTVTLRCDPISGHDNLYWYRRVMGKEIKFLLHFVKESKQDESGMPNNRFLAERTGGTYSTLKVQPAELEDSGVYFCASSQRGAGGYTFGSGTRLTVV.

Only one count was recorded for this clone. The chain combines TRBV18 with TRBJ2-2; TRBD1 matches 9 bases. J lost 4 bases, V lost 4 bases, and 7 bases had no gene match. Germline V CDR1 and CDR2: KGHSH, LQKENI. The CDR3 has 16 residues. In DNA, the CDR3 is TGTGCCAGCTCACGAAGGACAGGGGTTGGCACCGGGGAGCTGTTTTTT. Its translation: CASSRRTGVGTGELFF. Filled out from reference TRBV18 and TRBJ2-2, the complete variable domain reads NAGVMQNPRHLVRRRGQEARLRCSPMKGHSHVYWYRQLPEEGLKFMVYLQKENIIDESGMPKERFSAEFPKEGPSILRIQQVVRGDSAAYFCASSRRTGVGTGELFFGEGSRLTVL.

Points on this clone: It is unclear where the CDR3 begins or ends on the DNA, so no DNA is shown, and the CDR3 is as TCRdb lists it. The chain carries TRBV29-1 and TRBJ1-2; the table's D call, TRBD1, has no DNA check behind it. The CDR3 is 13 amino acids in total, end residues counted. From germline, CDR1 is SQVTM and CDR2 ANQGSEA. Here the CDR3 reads CSVQGTGVPGYTF.

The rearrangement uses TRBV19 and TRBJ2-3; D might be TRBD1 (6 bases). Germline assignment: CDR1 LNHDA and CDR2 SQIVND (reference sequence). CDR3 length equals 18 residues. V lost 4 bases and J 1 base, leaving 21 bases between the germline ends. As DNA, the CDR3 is TGTGCCAGTAGTAGGGATTCGGTCGTGGGGGCGCGCACAGATACGCAGTATTTT. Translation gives CASSRDSVVGARTDTQYF.

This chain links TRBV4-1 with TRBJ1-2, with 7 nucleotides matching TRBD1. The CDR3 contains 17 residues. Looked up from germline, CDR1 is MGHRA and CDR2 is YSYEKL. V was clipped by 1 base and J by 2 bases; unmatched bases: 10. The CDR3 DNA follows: TGCGCCAGCAGCCAAGTTCCCAAACAGGGGACCAACTATGGCTACACCTTC. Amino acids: CASSQVPKQGTNYGYTF.

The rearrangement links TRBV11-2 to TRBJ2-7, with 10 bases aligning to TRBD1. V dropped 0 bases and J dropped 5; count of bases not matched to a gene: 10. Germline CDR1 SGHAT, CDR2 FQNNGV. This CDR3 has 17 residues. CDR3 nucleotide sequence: TGTGCCAGCAGCTTAGATCCGGGACAGGGGAGAGTCCACGAGCAGTACGTC. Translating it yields CASSLDPGQGRVHEQYV.

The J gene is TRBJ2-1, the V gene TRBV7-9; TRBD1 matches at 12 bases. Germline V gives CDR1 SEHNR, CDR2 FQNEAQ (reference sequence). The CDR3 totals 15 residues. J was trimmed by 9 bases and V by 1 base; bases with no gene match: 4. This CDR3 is CASSLGDRGRGEQFF. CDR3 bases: TGTGCCAGCAGCTTAGGGGACAGGGGGCGGGGTGAGCAGTTCTTC. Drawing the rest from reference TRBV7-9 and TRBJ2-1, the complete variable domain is DTGVSQNPRHKITKRGQNVTFRCDPISEHNRLYWYRQTLGQGPEFLTYFQNEAQLEKSRLLSDRFSAERPKGSFSTLEIQRTEQGDSAMYLCASSLGDRGRGEQFFGPGTRLTVL.